This is a list of T cell receptor beta chains from one sample in a study of blood T cells in healthy people across ages. From the 5' RACE reads, TCRdb called clonotypes with MiXCR, one entry per CDR3 protein. The repertoire holds 800,000 to 900,000 distinct CDR3 sequences, with about 59% as singletons. Sequenced sample: blood. The receptors here all came from a man aged 30-40 years in good health. Both conserved end residues are part of each CDR3. A D gene is named only where the DNA matches it firmly. Clone size is given for some rows only: seen once, a few or many times, or a class if the clone is expanded.

J	D	V	size	DNA	CDR3
TRBJ2-1	TRBD2	TRBV6-2/TRBV6-3	few	TGTGCCAGCAGGCGGCTAGCGGGGGGATACAATGAGCAGTTCTTC	CASRRLAGGYNEQFF
TRBJ1-4	TRBD1	TRBV28	NA	TGTGCCAGCAGGACGAGGGGGCTTATTGAAAAACTGTTTTTT	CASRTRGLIEKLFF
TRBJ2-2	TRBD2	TRBV3-1	NA	TGTGCCAGCAGCCAAGGGGGGACTATTATGAGGGAGCTGTTTTTT	CASSQGGTIMRELFF
TRBJ2-1	TRBD2	TRBV20-1	few	TGCAGTGCTTTGGGACTAGCGGGGGCTGACTCCTACAATGAGCAGTTCTTC	CSALGLAGADSYNEQFF
TRBJ1-1	NA	TRBV7-2	once	TGTGCCAGCAGCTTTTTCGGGGTTATGAACACTGAAGCTTTCTTT	CASSFFGVMNTEAFF
TRBJ2-5	TRBD2	TRBV28	NA	TGTGCCAGCACCCATCCCCTCACCAGCGGGGGAGAGACCCAGTACTTC	CASTHPLTSGGETQYF
TRBJ1-6	NA	TRBV4-3	NA	TGCGCCAGCAGCCAAGATCCCCCCCCAGATTTAGGGTCACCCCTCCACTTT	CASSQDPPPDLGSPLHF
TRBJ1-2	TRBD1	TRBV6-5	NA	TGTGCCAGCAGCATAGGGACAGGGCATGGCTACACCTTC	CASSIGTGHGYTF
TRBJ2-3	NA	TRBV25-1	few	TGTGCCAGCAGTGAATATTCCAACTATTTAGAGGGGCAGTATTTT	CASSEYSNYLEGQYF
TRBJ2-7	NA	TRBV4-3	NA	TGCGCCAGCAGCCAAGCCGGACACGAGCAGTACTTC	CASSQAGHEQYF
TRBJ1-1	NA	TRBV12-3/TRBV12-4	NA	TGTGCCAGCGCCCTCGGCCAGGGTAACACTGAAGCTTTCTTT	CASALGQGNTEAFF
TRBJ2-7	NA	TRBV4-3	NA	TGCGCCAGCAGCCAAGATCGGCACGGGGCCTACGAGCAGTACTTC	CASSQDRHGAYEQYF
TRBJ2-7	NA	TRBV27	NA	TGTGCCAGCAGTGTAGGGATAAGGTCCTACGAGCAGTACTTC	CASSVGIRSYEQYF
TRBJ2-5	NA	TRBV11-3	NA	TGTGCCAGCAGCAACGGGGCGGGGTTAGAGGAGACCCAGTACTTC	CASSNGAGLEETQYF
TRBJ2-1	NA	TRBV20-1	NA	TGCAGTGCTGTACCCCCCCAGCTACCTTACAATGAGCAGTTCTTC	CSAVPPQLPYNEQFF
TRBJ2-7	TRBD2	TRBV7-2	few	TGTGCCAGCAGCCAGACTAGCGGGGGGTATAGCTCCTACGAGCAGTACTTC	CASSQTSGGYSSYEQYF
TRBJ2-7	TRBD1	TRBV7-6	NA	TGTGCCAGCAGCTTAGTGGACAGGAGGGAGCAGTACTTC	CASSLVDRREQYF
TRBJ1-2	TRBD1	TRBV28	NA	TGTGCCAGCAGATCCGGGACAGCTGTAGGGGGCTACACCTTC	CASRSGTAVGGYTF
TRBJ2-7	NA	TRBV4-3	NA	TGCGCCAGCAGCCAAGATTTTGGGGGGACCAACGAGCAGTACTTC	CASSQDFGGTNEQYF
TRBJ1-6	TRBD1	TRBV6-1	NA	TGTGCCAGCAGGCGGCCCAGGGGGAAAGATAATTCACCCCTCCACTTT	CASRRPRGKDNSPLHF
TRBJ2-1	NA	TRBV6-2/TRBV6-3	NA	TGTGCCAGCAGTCTACGAGCGCCCTACAATGAGCAGTTCTTC	CASSLRAPYNEQFF
TRBJ2-3	NA	TRBV2	NA	TGTGCCAGCAGTGAACTGAACACAGATACGCAGTATTTT	CASSELNTDTQYF
TRBJ1-1	NA	TRBV7-9	NA	TGTGCCAGCAGCCACCAACCCGACAGGATGAACACTGAAGCTTTCTTT	CASSHQPDRMNTEAFF
TRBJ1-5	NA	TRBV10-3	NA	TGTGCCATCAGTGAGTCGGTTGGCAATCAGCCCCAGCATTTT	CAISESVGNQPQHF
TRBJ2-6	TRBD1	TRBV6-1	NA	TGTGCCAGCAGTCCTGGGGCCTACAGGGGGCTCACCGCCTCTGGGGCCAACGTCCTGACTTTC	CASSPGAYRGLTASGANVLTF
TRBJ1-1	TRBD1	TRBV20-1	NA	TGCAGTGCTAGGGCTGGACAGGGTTTAACTGAAGCTTTCTTT	CSARAGQGLTEAFF
TRBJ2-7	NA	TRBV7-2	NA	TGTGCCAGCAGCCAACGGGAATCTCAAACCCAGTACTTC	CASSQRESQTQYF
TRBJ1-2	NA	TRBV20-1	NA	TGCAGTGCTAGAGGCCAGCACAGGGCTAACTATGGCTACACCTTC	CSARGQHRANYGYTF